The 27 T cell receptor beta chains presented below share a single source sample, sequenced in a study of T cell clusters in autoimmune cytopenias. Some 38,000 genome equivalents of blood DNA were amplified for TRB. Multiplex touch-down PCR amplified TRB using TRB-A and TRB-B pools in one tube. Following a re-call of the multiplex PCR reads, TCRdb has one entry per CDR3 protein and lacks DNA. The sample totals roughly 5,100 distinct CDR3 sequences. Sequencing input: peripheral blood. The source of these receptors is a human donor with an autoimmune cytopenia or autoimmune hepatitis (not recorded which).

This chain links TRBV20-1 with TRBJ2-3. CDR1 is DFQATT and CDR2 is SNEGSKA in the germline V gene (reference sequence). The CDR3 has 12 residues. CDR3 protein: CSARDWTDTQYF.

This clonotype registers medium-sized by frequency. CDR3: CSAMGNSPLHF. The chain carries TRBV20-1 and TRBJ1-6. Germline loops: CDR1 DFQATT, CDR2 SNEGSKA (reference sequence). This CDR3 spans 11 amino acids.

This sequence joins TRBV28 and TRBJ1-1; as DNA is missing, the TRBD1 call by TCRdb cannot be tested. CDR1 is MDHEN, CDR2 SYDVKM, per germline. The CDR3 is 14 amino acids. Here the CDR3 reads CASASGQGNTEAFF.

Judged by frequency, this clonotype is medium-sized. V is TRBV29-1 and J is TRBJ1-2; the TCRdb D gene call, TRBD1, has no DNA to confirm it. Germline assignment: CDR1 SQVTM and CDR2 ANQGSEA. This CDR3 is 13 amino acids long. Here the CDR3 reads CSVLPDRGYGYTF.

Judged by frequency, this clonotype is medium-sized. V and J are TRBV29-1 and TRBJ2-1. Germline loops: CDR1 SQVTM, CDR2 ANQGSEA. The CDR3 is made up of 15 amino acids. This CDR3 is CSVENVLSLENEQFF.

This clonotype is medium-sized by frequency. This chain links TRBV19 with TRBJ2-7; TCRdb's assignment of TRBD1 cannot be checked, as there is no DNA. Germline V gives CDR1 LNHDA, CDR2 SQIVND (reference sequence). The CDR3 runs 15 residues. CDR3: CASSIQTGRRGEQYF.

The gene calls are TRBV6-1 and TRBJ2-3; there is no DNA to check the TCRdb D call of TRBD1. This CDR3 spans 20 amino acids. Looked up from germline, CDR1 is MNHNS and CDR2 is SASEGT. The CDR3 loop is CASSPGTGPSERGVTDTQYF.

By frequency, this clonotype is medium-sized. The chain links TRBV30 to TRBJ1-6. CDR1 is GTSNPN, CDR2 SVGIG, per germline (reference sequence). The CDR3 length is 13 residues. The CDR3 here is CAWSVDLGSPLHF. The full variable domain, rest sourced from reference TRBV30 and TRBJ1-6, is SQTIHQWPATLVQPVGSPLSLECTVEGTSNPNLYWYRQAAGRGLQLLFYSVGIGQISSEVPQNLSASRPQDRQFILSSKKLLLSDSGFYLCAWSVDLGSPLHFGNGTRLTVT.

The chain links TRBV20-1 to TRBJ2-1; the TCRdb D gene call, TRBD1, has no DNA to confirm it. The CDR3 is made up of 14 amino acids. CDR1 is DFQATT and CDR2 is SNEGSKA in the germline V gene (reference sequence). CDR3 sequence: CSARDLSAGDEQFF.

The CDR3 protein is CASSSLSGGFVSDYGYTF. This chain joins TRBV7-6 and TRBJ1-2; TCRdb names TRBD1, which stays unverified in the absence of DNA. Germline values: CDR1 SGHVS, CDR2 FNYEAQ. CDR3 length equals 18 residues.

V usage is TRBV20-1 and J usage is TRBJ2-3. The germline CDR1 and CDR2 sequences are DFQATT and SNEGSKA (reference sequence). There are 15 residues in the CDR3. This CDR3 is CSAISIVGSTDTQYF.

Its frequency marks this clonotype as medium-sized. The rearrangement uses TRBV5-1 and TRBJ1-5; TCRdb outputs TRBD1, but without DNA this stays unchecked. The CDR3 sequence is 15 residues long. The V gene's germline CDR1 is SGHRS and CDR2 YFSETQ. The CDR3 sequence: CASSPVGGSNQPQHF.

The chain is built from TRBV6-5 and TRBJ1-1; TCRdb gives TRBD1 as the D gene, but with no DNA this cannot be confirmed. This CDR3 spans 15 amino acids. The germline CDR1 and CDR2 sequences are MNHEY and SVGAGI. The CDR3 sequence is CASSLSWTVNTEAFF.

This clonotype is deemed medium-sized by its frequency. The V and J genes are TRBV19 and TRBJ2-5. Per the germline V gene, CDR1 is LNHDA and CDR2 is SQIVND (reference sequence). The CDR3 runs 14 residues. The CDR3 reads CASSLQVSSETQYF. Full variable domain (remainder filled in from reference TRBV19 and TRBJ2-5): DGGITQSPKYLFRKEGQNVTLSCEQNLNHDAMYWYRQDPGQGLRLIYYSQIVNDFQKGDIAEGYSVSREKKESFPLTVTSAQKNPTAFYLCASSLQVSSETQYFGPGTRLLVL.

By frequency, this clonotype registers medium-sized (0.01 to 0.1%). The chain employs TRBV11-1 and TRBJ2-5; TCRdb proposes TRBD2, but this gene call is untestable without DNA. The CDR3 totals 15 residues. Per the germline V gene, CDR1 is SGHAT and CDR2 is FQDESV (reference sequence). The CDR3 spells CASSLAGARVETQYF.

In terms of frequency, this clonotype is medium-sized. The chain uses TRBV5-4 and TRBJ2-7; TCRdb reports TRBD1, a call that lacks DNA to check it against. CDR3 length equals 13 residues. Germline V CDR1 and CDR2: SGHNT, YYREEE (reference sequence). CDR3 sequence: CASSPGGNYEQYF. The variable domain in full, completed from reference TRBV5-4 and TRBJ2-7, reads ETGVTQSPTHLIKTRGQQVTLRCSSQSGHNTVSWYQQALGQGPQFIFQYYREEENGRGNFPPRFSGLQFPNYSSELNVNALELDDSALYLCASSPGGNYEQYFGPGTRLTVT.

Considering frequency, this clonotype is medium-sized. This rearrangement joins TRBV5-4 to TRBJ2-3; TCRdb designates TRBD1, a call that cannot be tested without DNA. This CDR3 comprises 14 residues. The germline V gene has CDR1 SGHNT and CDR2 YYREEE (reference sequence). CDR3 amino acids: CASSFPGPTDTQYF.

This clonotype is called medium-sized (0.01 to 0.1%) based on its frequency. The chain's CDR3 is CAWSSGLDPTGEQFF. The genes are TRBV30 and TRBJ2-1; TCRdb reports TRBD2, a call that lacks DNA to check it against. The CDR3 is 15 amino acids. CDR1 is GTSNPN and CDR2 is SVGIG in the germline V gene (reference sequence).

CDR3 residues: CSVVKDQGGETQFF. The chain couples TRBV29-1 to TRBJ2-1; TCRdb's D gene call, TRBD2, goes unchecked for lack of DNA. Per germline, CDR1 SQVTM and CDR2 ANQGSEA. The CDR3 has 14 residues.

This clonotype is medium-sized by frequency. The rearrangement joins TRBV19 to TRBJ2-3. Germline V gene data show CDR1 as LNHDA and CDR2 as SQIVND (reference sequence). The CDR3 length is 15 residues. CDR3 region: CASSIAATSTDTQYF.

This rearrangement joins TRBV20-1 to TRBJ1-5; there is no DNA to check the TCRdb D call of TRBD1. The length of the CDR3 is 14 residues. Germline-derived CDR1 and CDR2 are DFQATT and SNEGSKA (reference sequence). CDR3 sequence reads: CSAYTGTGGQPQHF.

The rearrangement uses TRBV6-1 and TRBJ1-5; TCRdb proposes TRBD1, but this gene call is untestable without DNA. The CDR3 totals 13 residues. CDR1 is MNHNS, CDR2 SASEGT, per germline. This chain's CDR3 is CASKGQLHQPQHF.

J is TRBJ2-1 and V is TRBV20-1. From germline, CDR1 is DFQATT and CDR2 SNEGSKA (reference sequence). CDR3 length equals 13 residues. CDR3 sequence: CSARDRTSNEQFF.

The chain uses TRBV5-6 and TRBJ1-4; lacking DNA, the TRBD1 call made by TCRdb goes unchecked. Per the germline V gene, CDR1 is SGHDT and CDR2 is YYEEEE. This CDR3 comprises 15 residues. This CDR3 is CASSSGQGTNEKLFF.

J is TRBJ1-1 and V is TRBV6-5; TCRdb's D gene call, TRBD1, goes unchecked for lack of DNA. CDR1 and CDR2 from the germline V gene are MNHEY and SVGAGI. CDR3 length: 14 amino acids. The CDR3 reads CASSYGRGDTEAFF.

Frequency places this clonotype as medium-sized. The V and J genes are TRBV5-6 and TRBJ2-5. CDR3 size: 13 residues. Germline CDR1 SGHDT, CDR2 YYEEEE. The CDR3 spells CASSLGFQETQYF.

The chain joins TRBV12-3 or TRBV12-4 to TRBJ1-2; as DNA is missing, the TRBD1 call by TCRdb cannot be tested. The CDR3 consists of 15 residues. CDR3: CASSSHGAGVGGYTF.